Included here is one T cell receptor (beta chain) sequence, with context. Its target antigen remains unknown. Base qualities were left out, and no much larger clone turns up one base away. The receptor library was made with the immunoSEQ multiplex PCR assay. TCRdb holds this immuneACCESS table with in-frame rearrangements only. Some clones are missing; in checked studies, unresolved V genes explain under half, and the rest has no known cause. Here the sample has around 420 clones; about 80% occur a single time. Approximately 40% of the sample is taken by the ten largest. The CDR3 starts with the cysteine, ends with the phenylalanine, and has 12 residues. Left in the record is the CDR3 DNA by itself, 36 bases read in frame from the first base. The germline V gene yields SQVTM for CDR1 and ANQGSEA for CDR2. Unmatched junction bases come to 2, with V trimmed by 4 bases and J by 2 bases. The data derive from a study of T cell repertoires in chronic hepatitis B (dated by TCRdb to between 2018 and 2021).

The TCR was taken from a human donor with chronic hepatitis B virus infection. The rearranged chain carries TRBV29-1 and TRBJ2-7; 7 junctional bases match TRBD1. The sequenced sample was total CD8+ T cells from PBMCs. The DNA is TGCAGCGTTGCTGGACAGGCCTACGAGCAGTACTTC. Translated, this gives CSVAGQAYEQYF.